These 17 T cell receptor beta chains share one sample of origin, sequenced in a study of CD8+ T cells in alopecia areata. RNA was isolated and reverse transcribed to cDNA, the sequencing template. Measured with immunoSEQ multiplex PCR; TCRdb has only the in-frame clones, and not every one. The sample contains around 120,000 clones, approximately 58% of which appear only once. Sequencing was performed on CD4+ T cells sorted from blood. These receptors were collected from a human donor in good health.

This chain links TRBV4-1 with TRBJ1-1; 7 bases line up with TRBD1. Germline trimming cut 0 bases from V and 2 bases from J; bases unmatched to any gene: 9. Germline V CDR1 and CDR2: MGHRA, YSYEKL. CDR3 length: 17 residues. CDR3: CASSQDLGQIPNTEAFF. In DNA form, the CDR3 reads TGCGCCAGCAGCCAAGATCTGGGACAGATACCAAACACTGAAGCTTTCTTT.

This clone was seen only once. The gene calls are TRBV11-2 and TRBJ1-6; unclear D gene. In germline, CDR1 is SGHAT, CDR2 FQNNGV. The length of the CDR3 is 19 residues. V lost 4 bases and J 7 bases, leaving 26 bases between the germline ends. The CDR3 bases are TGTGCCAGCAGCTCTCGGGAGGCTCCGCTTTACAGTAGGAATTCACCCCTCCACTTT. Translation: CASSSREAPLYSRNSPLHF.

The chain couples TRBV6-6 to TRBJ2-3, with 9 bases that match TRBD1. CDR3 size: 14 residues. Trimming at V came to 4 bases and at J to 6 bases, leaving 5 bases not matched to a gene. CDR1 and CDR2 from the germline V gene are MNHNY and SVGAGI (reference sequence). The CDR3 reads CASSSTGGLDTQYF. In nucleotides, the CDR3 is TGTGCCAGCAGTTCGACAGGGGGGCTGGATACGCAGTATTTT.

The chain joins TRBV11-2 to TRBJ2-7; D not certain. From germline, CDR1 is SGHAT and CDR2 FQNNGV. This CDR3 is built from 14 residues. The V gene lost 2 bases and the J gene lost 6 bases, with 14 bases spanning the gap. CDR3 residues: CASSLYKLSLEQYF. For the CDR3, the DNA is TGTGCCAGCAGCTTATATAAACTTAGCCTCGAGCAGTACTTC.

The genes are TRBV7-9 and TRBJ1-1; TRBD1 might be the D (5 bases). CDR3 size: 13 residues. V was pared by 7 bases and J by 0 bases, with 9 bases between. Per the germline V gene, CDR1 is SEHNR and CDR2 is FQNEAQ (reference sequence). The CDR3 coding sequence is TGTGCCAGCAAGGGGTTTATGAACACTGAAGCTTTCTTT. Amino acid sequence: CASKGFMNTEAFF.

This clone was detected only a few times. This chain connects TRBV13 to TRBJ2-1, with 8 bases aligning to TRBD1. This CDR3 is built from 15 residues. Per germline, CDR1 PRHDT and CDR2 FYEKMQ (reference sequence). V gave up 4 bases and J gave up 2 bases; unmatched junction bases: 4. CDR3 sequence (DNA): TGTGCCAGCAGCTCACAGGGGGGCGCCTACAATGAGCAGTTCTTC. Translating it yields CASSSQGGAYNEQFF.

The V and J genes are TRBV29-1 and TRBJ2-5; 15 nucleotides align to TRBD2. Germline loops: CDR1 SQVTM, CDR2 ANQGSEA. J gave up 5 bases and V 6 bases, and 13 bases lay outside the gene matches. The CDR3 covers 17 residues. CDR3 nucleotides: TGCAGCGTGACCGGGACTAGCGGGGGGCGCAGGGTGGAGACCCAGTACTTC. Its translation is CSVTGTSGGRRVETQYF.

The chain is built from TRBV29-1 and TRBJ1-2; no reliable D call. The V end lost 4 bases, the J end lost 10 bases, and 13 bases lay between the germline ends. The CDR3 totals 11 residues. The germline gives CDR1 SQVTM, CDR2 ANQGSEA. CDR3 DNA sequence: TGCAGCGTTGGGCCAGGAGTTGTCTACACCTTC. Protein sequence: CSVGPGVVYTF.

Concerning this clone: Other nucleotide sequences from this sample produce the same CDR3. This chain uses TRBV29-1 with TRBJ1-1; D gene uncertain. Germline CDR1 and CDR2: SQVTM and ANQGSEA. The CDR3 length is 12 residues. Trimming took off 3 bases at V and 1 base at J, with 6 bases between the two ends. The CDR3 protein is CSVDSSNTEAFF. The CDR3 DNA reads as TGCAGCGTTGACAGTTCGAACACTGAAGCTTTCTTT. Full variable domain (missing parts from reference TRBV29-1 and TRBJ1-1): SAVISQKPSRDICQRGTSLTIQCQVDSQVTMMFWYRQQPGQSLTLIATANQGSEATYESGFVIDKFPISRPNLTFSTLTVSNMSPEDSSIYLCSVDSSNTEAFFGQGTRLTVV.

The chain carries TRBV30 and TRBJ2-7; 7 bases are a match to TRBD1. There are 12 residues in the CDR3. The J segment lost 9 bases and the V segment lost 4 bases, leaving 9 bases of the junction unmatched. Germline V gene lookup returns CDR1 GTSNPN and CDR2 SVGIG (reference sequence). The CDR3 is CAWTGQPYGQYF. CDR3 bases: TGTGCCTGGACGGGACAGCCATATGGGCAGTACTTC.

This clone has only a few counts. The V and J genes are TRBV5-6 and TRBJ2-7; D is undetermined. Trimming removed 0 bases at V and 4 bases at J, with 5 bases between. This CDR3 is built from 12 residues. Germline V CDR1 and CDR2: SGHDT, YYEEEE. CDR3: CASSLVEYEQYF. The CDR3 region has the DNA TGTGCCAGCAGCTTGGTTGAGTACGAGCAGTACTTC.

The chain couples TRBV6-6 to TRBJ1-6; no clear D. This CDR3 spans 13 amino acids. Germline V gives CDR1 MNHNY, CDR2 SVGAGI (reference sequence). V was cut by 6 bases and J by 10 bases, with 13 bases left in between. DNA of the CDR3: TGTGCCAGCAGCCTTGGGCCCCCCTCACCCCTCCACTTT. Protein sequence: CASSLGPPSPLHF.

There are a few counts of this clone. The same CDR3 also results from other DNA sequences found in this sample. The chain is built from TRBV29-1 and TRBJ1-1; D gene ambiguous. Germline loops: CDR1 SQVTM, CDR2 ANQGSEA. CDR3 size: 11 residues. Between the trimmed V and J ends, which lost 1 base and 5 bases, there was a span of 5 bases. CDR3 DNA: TGCAGCGTTGAAGGAACAACTGAAGCTTTCTTT. This codes for CSVEGTTEAFF.

In regard to this clone: The same CDR3 also results from other DNA sequences found in this sample. The V and J genes are TRBV5-1 and TRBJ2-3; D call uncertain. The ends were cut back, 0 bases at V and 4 bases at J, with 3 bases in the middle. The germline gives CDR1 SGHRS, CDR2 YFSETQ. The CDR3 sequence is 12 residues long. The CDR3 sequence: CASSLGSDTQYF. The DNA for the CDR3 is TGCGCCAGCAGCTTGGGCTCAGATACGCAGTATTTT. Full variable domain (outside the CDR3, taken from reference TRBV5-1 and TRBJ2-3): KAGVTQTPRYLIKTRGQQVTLSCSPISGHRSVSWYQQTPGQGLQFLFEYFSETQRNKGNFPGRFSGRQFSNSRSEMNVSTLELGDSALYLCASSLGSDTQYFGPGTRLTVL.

This chain uses TRBV5-1 with TRBJ1-1, with a possible D match to TRBD1 (6 bases). The germline CDR1 and CDR2 sequences are SGHRS and YFSETQ. V lost 6 bases, J lost 5 bases, and 14 bases lay in between. The CDR3 is made up of 13 amino acids. This chain's CDR3 is CASNVQGGTEAFF. The CDR3 DNA reads as TGCGCCAGCAACGTACAGGGCGGTACTGAAGCTTTCTTT.

This chain joins TRBV5-6 and TRBJ1-1; no clear D gene. V lost 4 bases and J lost 3, with 10 bases in between. Germline V gene sequence: CDR1 SGHDT, CDR2 YYEEEE. The CDR3 contains 13 residues. The CDR3 DNA reads TGTGCCAGCAGCCGAAAGGCTGACACTGAAGCTTTCTTT. Its protein is CASSRKADTEAFF.

This clone has just a few counts. The genes are TRBV19 and TRBJ1-2; TRBD1 aligns across 9 bases. In germline, CDR1 is LNHDA, CDR2 SQIVND (reference sequence). V lost 6 bases to trimming and J lost 4 bases; unmatched junction nucleotides: 9. The CDR3 is made up of 15 amino acids. The CDR3: CASRVQGASGYGYTF. DNA for the CDR3: TGTGCCAGTAGGGTACAGGGGGCGAGCGGCTATGGCTACACCTTC.